This T cell receptor (beta chain) was observed in a study of T cell responses to AZD1222 COVID-19 vaccine. As concerns this clone: Antigen specificity is unknown.

Study-wide points: The donors showed a predominance of white British ancestry and of females, with possible underestimation of clonal diversity. Just 6 or 7 people given AZD1222 tested seropositive at baseline. Spike-spanning, vaccine-associated CD4 TCRs were dominant at 160-218 and 743-854. When two AZD1222 doses had been given, Spike-specific TCR breadth and depth rose.

TCRdb's copy holds only in-frame clones and misses some; the assay was immunoSEQ multiplex PCR. The sample holds about 150,000 clones, approximately 88% seen once. Germline CDR1 LGHDT, CDR2 YNNKEL (reference sequence). Trimming took 1 base from V and 2 from J, leaving 11 bases between them. The CDR3 sequence is 15 residues long. The material sequenced was peripheral blood, taken on day 0 of AZD1222 vaccination. The sequence came from an adult in good health. The chain employs TRBV3-1 (or the pseudogene TRBV3-2) and TRBJ1-2; D is possibly TRBD1 (6 bases). Here the CDR3 DNA reads TGTGCCAGCAGCCAAGCTACGGGGGCGAACTATGGCTACACCTTC. Protein: CASSQATGANYGYTF.